This TCR beta chain comes out of a study of Ad26.COV2.S vaccination and SARS-CoV-2 variants (dated by TCRdb to the early 2020s). Regarding the complete study: TCRbeta repertoire sequencing served as the tool for gauging how specific and how broad the SARS-CoV-2-reactive T cell receptors were following Ad26.COV2.S vaccination. A total of 32 samples were included in the TCR-sequenced set, comprising approximately 20 Ad26.COV2.S vaccine recipients, 5 placebo recipients and 8 SARS-CoV-2 convalescent individuals.

TCRbeta CDR3 regions were sequenced with the immunoSEQ Assay. After extraction, genomic DNA underwent amplification by bias-controlled multiplex PCR, followed by high-throughput sequencing. In the paper's pipeline: To quantify the absolute abundance of each unique TCRbeta CDR3 region, sequences were collapsed and filtered. T cell fraction was estimated by normalizing TCRbeta template counts to usable DNA, which was measured by amplifying reference genes present in all nucleated cells. Repertoire TCRs were annotated as SARS-CoV-2-specific when V gene, CDR3 amino acid sequence and J gene were exactly matched to a known reactive TCR set. The reference SARS-CoV-2 TCR set was obtained from MIRA and was filtered for enrichment in COVID-19-positive ImmuneCODE repertoires, whereby public or cross-reactive TCRs were removed. Using the MIRA antigens, annotated TCRs were further analysed by specific ORF or by position within an ORF. Depth was the summed frequency of annotated unique rearrangements, while breadth was defined as annotated unique rearrangements over total unique productive rearrangements. Group comparisons of TCR breadth used two-sided Wilcoxon rank-sum tests. This is the immuneACCESS table as TCRdb keeps it, with only in-frame sequences that have V and J called. A part of the clones is gone; compared with another copy, unresolved V genes explain less than half, and the rest is unexplained. V and J calls and clone size follow that table, whereas D and trimming were derived from the DNA. The sample has approximately 340,000 clones on record, about 91% of them singletons. The ten largest make up under 5% of the sample.

CDR1 and CDR2, per the germline V gene, are SGHVS and FNYEAQ. There are 15 amino acids in the CDR3, from cysteine to phenylalanine inclusive. Here the CDR3 DNA is all that survives: 45 bases in frame from base 1. The V and J ends are trimmed by 4 bases and 0 bases, leaving 10 bases between them. According to the study, the label for this sample's time point signals: individuals recovered from natural SARS-CoV-2 infection. On the study overall, not on this receptor specifically: Comparable non-spike TCR breadth was observed between vaccine and placebo recipients, consistent with only spike being contained in the vaccine. After vaccination, substantial breadth of spike-specific CD8+ and CD4+ T cell responses was reported. According to the authors, total T cell responses may have been underestimated by the TCR breadth and depth analyses. Spike-specific TCR breadth was higher in Ad26.COV2.S recipients than in placebo recipients (P = 0.0014).

As regards this clone: The clone's antigen remains unknown. The input lacks base qualities; no much larger clone sits a single base away.

Sequencing used peripheral blood, obtained after recovery from COVID-19. This TCR derives from a human donor who had recovered from COVID-19. The sequence is built from TRBV7-6 and TRBJ1-3; the D gene lacks a confident call. DNA sequence: TGTGCCAGCAGCTCCCACGCGTTCTCTGGAAACACCATATATTTT. It translates as CASSSHAFSGNTIYF.